This entry lists 31 T cell receptor beta chains sequenced from one sample in a study of T-cell reconstitution after alpha-beta-depleted transplantation in children. This sample's TCRbeta library carried unique molecular identifier barcodes. TCRdb used MiXCR to reprocess the PCR reads, holding one entry per CDR3 protein. In the table there are hundreds of thousands of distinct CDR3 sequences, over 10% of which are singletons. This specimen consisted of PBMCs, mostly from graft donor cells, obtained 360 days after TCRalphabeta/CD19-depleted stem cell transplant. These receptors were taken from a male patient younger than 18 who had a stem cell transplant for acute myeloid leukemia, so the T cells may come from the graft donor.

This clonotype was counted at least ten times. The chain links TRBV15 to TRBJ2-5; the D is unclear. Trimming took off 6 bases at V and 1 base at J, with 6 bases between the two ends. This CDR3 is 12 amino acids long. Per the germline V gene, CDR1 is LNHNV and CDR2 is YYDKDF (reference sequence). DNA for the CDR3: TGTGCCACCAGTCGGTTCCAAGAGACCCAGTACTTC. Protein product: CATSRFQETQYF.

This clonotype occurred a few times. The chain links TRBV29-1 to TRBJ2-1; D is possibly TRBD1 (5 bases). Germline CDR1 is SQVTM and CDR2 is ANQGSEA. The germline V and J ends were trimmed by 7 bases and 8 bases, with 27 bases remaining between them. CDR3 length: 16 amino acids. The CDR3 protein is CSAVGTQLPRVDEQFF. The CDR3 DNA is TGCAGCGCGGTCGGTACGCAACTGCCCAGGGTCGATGAGCAGTTCTTC.

The genes are TRBV12-3 or TRBV12-4 and TRBJ2-4, with 9 nucleotides matching TRBD2. The CDR3 has 15 residues. V lost 4 bases, J lost 1 base, and 2 bases stayed unmatched. This CDR3 reads CASSWTSVAKNIQYF. The CDR3, as DNA: TGTGCCAGCAGTTGGACTAGCGTGGCCAAAAACATTCAGTACTTC.

This clonotype was detected ten times or more. The J gene is TRBJ2-6, the V gene TRBV12-3 or TRBV12-4; D unresolved. This CDR3 region has 15 residues. The V and J ends lost 6 bases and 0 bases respectively, with 9 bases between them. DNA of the CDR3: TGTGCCAGCAGCTCGAAGTTCTCTGGGGCCAACGTCCTGACTTTC. Amino acid sequence: CASSSKFSGANVLTF.

The chain carries TRBV18 and TRBJ2-7; the match to TRBD2 covers 11 bases. Trimming took 1 base from V and 4 from J; bases not matched to a gene: 6. The CDR3 loop spans 16 amino acids. Germline CDR1 is KGHSH and CDR2 is LQKENI. CDR3 sequence reads: CASSPQLGLAAYEQYF. The DNA of the CDR3 is TGTGCCAGCTCACCACAACTGGGACTAGCGGCTTACGAGCAGTACTTC.

This clonotype was detected a few times. The chain carries TRBV28 and TRBJ2-7; 11 nucleotides align to TRBD2. CDR1 and CDR2 (germline): MDHEN, SYDVKM. This CDR3 is built from 13 residues. The J segment lost 10 bases and the V segment lost 6 bases, leaving 8 bases of the junction unmatched. The CDR3, as DNA: TGTGCCAGCAGGCCCGGACTAGCGGGCGTACAGTACTTC. Amino acids: CASRPGLAGVQYF.

This clonotype showed up just a few times. This sequence joins TRBV15 and TRBJ2-7; D remains unclear. V dropped 3 bases and J dropped 0 bases, with 6 bases sitting between them. This CDR3 has 13 amino acids. In germline, CDR1 is LNHNV, CDR2 YYDKDF (reference sequence). The CDR3 spells CATSSVLSYEQYF. The CDR3 nucleotides read TGTGCCACCAGCAGCGTCCTCTCCTACGAGCAGTACTTC.

This clonotype was found a few times. CDR3 in DNA: TGTGCCAGCAGTTTGGTACTCGGAGGGAGCTCCTACAATGAGCAGTTCTTC. It specifies CASSLVLGGSSYNEQFF. The chain joins TRBV12-3 or TRBV12-4 to TRBJ2-1; a possible D gene is TRBD2 (6 bases). The ends were cut back, 3 bases at V and 0 bases at J, with 15 bases in the middle. The CDR3 is made up of 17 amino acids.

The sample holds many counts of this clonotype. The chain combines TRBV7-8 with TRBJ1-5; the D gene is possibly TRBD1 (5 bases). Germline CDR1 and CDR2: SGHVS and FQNEAQ. V dropped 5 bases and J dropped 1 base, with 18 bases sitting between them. The CDR3 consists of 17 residues. The CDR3 region is CASSTRQWGRSNQPQHF. CDR3 nucleotides: TGTGCCAGCAGCACACGACAGTGGGGCCGGAGCAATCAGCCCCAGCATTTT.

Only a few counts were recorded for this clonotype. The V and J genes are TRBV29-1 and TRBJ2-1, with a possible D match to TRBD1 (6 bases). V was shortened by 8 bases and J by 8 bases, with 40 bases between the two germline ends. CDR1 and CDR2 from the germline V gene are SQVTM and ANQGSEA. The CDR3 runs 20 residues. The CDR3 sequence: CSHLPLIFRPPRPAGDEQFF. The CDR3 coding sequence is TGCAGCCACCTACCTCTCATATTCCGACCCCCACGCCCCGCAGGGGATGAGCAGTTCTTC.

V is TRBV28 and J is TRBJ2-3; TRBD2 matches at 9 bases. The V gene's germline CDR1 is MDHEN and CDR2 SYDVKM. Trimming removed 6 bases from V and 1 base from J; junction bases left unmatched: 11. The CDR3 length is 17 residues. CDR3 in amino acids: CASSLLLSGRGTDTQYF. For the CDR3, the DNA is TGTGCCAGCAGCTTACTACTTAGCGGGAGAGGCACAGATACGCAGTATTTT.

CDR3 in DNA: TGTGCCAGCACCGAGTCGGGACTGGCCAACAATGAGCAGTTCTTC. As protein: CASTESGLANNEQFF. J is TRBJ2-1 and V is TRBV9; possible D gene TRBD2, 6 bases. V was pared by 6 bases and J by 5 bases, with 18 bases between. Germline loops: CDR1 SGDLS, CDR2 YYNGEE. The CDR3 is made up of 15 amino acids. Supplemented by reference TRBV9 and TRBJ2-1, the full variable domain reads DSGVTQTPKHLITATGQRVTLRCSPRSGDLSVYWYQQSLDQGLQFLIQYYNGEERAKGNILERFSAQQFPDLHSELNLSSLELGDSALYFCASTESGLANNEQFFGPGTRLTVL.

This clonotype was seen ten or more times. The chain uses TRBV20-1 and TRBJ2-1; 8 nucleotides line up with TRBD1. Germline trimming cut 8 bases from V and 8 bases from J; bases unmatched to any gene: 14. In germline, CDR1 is DFQATT, CDR2 SNEGSKA (reference sequence). This CDR3 comprises 14 residues. The DNA for the CDR3 is TGCAGTCTCGAAAAGGACAGGGTCGCTGATGAGCAGTTCTTC. Protein product: CSLEKDRVADEQFF.

There are many counts of this clonotype. The gene calls are TRBV29-1 and TRBJ1-1; D is undetermined. CDR3 length equals 10 residues. Germline V gene sequence: CDR1 SQVTM, CDR2 ANQGSEA. Deletions cut 1 base from V and 4 bases from J, with 1 base between. The CDR3 protein is CSVEGTEAFF. As DNA, the CDR3 is TGCAGCGTTGAAGGCACTGAAGCTTTCTTT.

In its sample, this clonotype was seen a few times. This chain joins TRBV29-1 and TRBJ2-1; 8 bases line up with TRBD1. From germline, CDR1 is SQVTM and CDR2 ANQGSEA. The CDR3 covers 12 residues. With 8 bases clipped from V and 10 bases from J, the junction kept 10 bases outside the gene matches. This CDR3 reads CSQGQAFGEQFF. In DNA, the CDR3 is TGCAGCCAGGGACAGGCCTTCGGGGAGCAGTTCTTC.

CDR3 in amino acids: CASSLAPVSINQPQHF. The CDR3 region has the DNA TGCGCCAGCAGCTTGGCCCCAGTGAGTATCAATCAGCCCCAGCATTTT. The V gene is TRBV5-1, the J gene TRBJ1-5, with D unresolved. The CDR3 runs 16 residues. The V end lost 0 bases, the J end lost 3 bases, and 13 bases lay between the germline ends. Germline CDR1 and CDR2: SGHRS and YFSETQ.

This clonotype was counted a few times. The chain is built from TRBV18 and TRBJ2-7, with TRBD1 matching over 7 bases. From germline, CDR1 is KGHSH and CDR2 LQKENI. V lost 4 bases, J lost 7 bases, and 10 bases stayed unmatched. The CDR3 has 14 residues. The CDR3: CASSLSSGTEEQYF. In nucleotides, the CDR3 is TGTGCCAGCTCACTCTCGTCAGGGACAGAAGAGCAGTACTTC.

Only a few counts were recorded for this clonotype. The chain recombines TRBV27 with TRBJ2-2, with D unclear. The V end lost 3 bases, the J end lost 1 base, and 6 bases lay between the germline ends. The CDR3 runs 14 residues. CDR1 MNHEY and CDR2 SMNVEV come from the germline V gene (reference sequence). In DNA, the CDR3 is TGTGCCAGCAGTTTTATCGGGAACACCGGGGAGCTGTTTTTT. This sequence encodes CASSFIGNTGELFF.

This chain uses TRBV28 with TRBJ1-1, with unresolved D. CDR3 length: 12 residues. Trimming shortened V by 3 bases and J by 1 base, and 3 bases separated the two germline ends. Germline assignment: CDR1 MDHEN and CDR2 SYDVKM. The CDR3 spells CASSFWNTEAFF. CDR3 in DNA: TGTGCCAGCAGTTTTTGGAACACTGAAGCTTTCTTT.

The chain links TRBV6-2 or TRBV6-3 to TRBJ2-7; 8 bases agree with TRBD1. Germline V lookup: CDR1 MNHEY, CDR2 SVGEGT. J was trimmed by 3 bases and V by 0 bases; bases with no gene match: 7. The CDR3 consists of 16 residues. Here the CDR3 DNA reads TGTGCCAGCAGTTACTCGAACTCCGGGACAGGCTACGAGCAGTACTTC. Translating gives CASSYSNSGTGYEQYF.

This clonotype was observed a handful of times. V gene TRBV11-3 combines with J gene TRBJ1-1; 8 positions agree with TRBD1. Germline lookup yields CDR1 SGHNT and CDR2 YENEEA. J gave up 0 bases and V 1 base, and 10 bases lay outside the gene matches. The CDR3 extends over 18 amino acids. The CDR3 sequence: CASSLGAGGFGMNTEAFF. Here the CDR3 DNA reads TGTGCCAGCAGCTTAGGGGCAGGGGGCTTCGGTATGAACACTGAAGCTTTCTTT. Full variable domain (remainder filled in from reference TRBV11-3 and TRBJ1-1): EAGVVQSPRYKIIEKKQPVAFWCNPISGHNTLYWYLQNLGQGPELLIRYENEEAVDDSQLPKDRFSAERLKGVDSTLKIQPAELGDSAVYLCASSLGAGGFGMNTEAFFGQGTRLTVV.

This clonotype has ten or more counts. This rearrangement joins TRBV12-3 or TRBV12-4 to TRBJ2-1; TRBD2 aligns across 10 bases. This CDR3 contains 17 residues. J gave up 1 base and V 2 bases, and 5 bases lay outside the gene matches. CDR3 coding DNA: TGTGCCAGCAGTTTACGGGGTAGCGGGGGGTCCTACAATGAGCAGTTCTTC. Encoded protein: CASSLRGSGGSYNEQFF.

Only a few counts were recorded for this clonotype. The V gene is TRBV20-1, the J gene TRBJ2-5; 9 bases map to TRBD2. Per germline, CDR1 DFQATT and CDR2 SNEGSKA (reference sequence). V dropped 3 bases and J dropped 4; count of bases not matched to a gene: 9. This CDR3 contains 15 residues. The CDR3 DNA sequence: TGCAGTGCTAGCCCCTCGACTAGCGGAGTAGAGACCCAGTACTTC. As protein: CSASPSTSGVETQYF.

V usage is TRBV4-2 and J usage is TRBJ1-6; D call uncertain. V lost 0 bases, J lost 9 bases, and 12 bases lay in between. Germline loops: CDR1 LGHNA, CDR2 YNFKEQ. The CDR3 has 15 amino acids. DNA of the CDR3: TGTGCCAGCAGCCAAGAAGGGCGAACTAGTTCACCCCTCCACTTT. Translation: CASSQEGRTSSPLHF.

This rearrangement joins TRBV12-3 or TRBV12-4 to TRBJ1-5, with 10 bases matching TRBD1. V was clipped by 1 base and J by 3 bases; unmatched bases: 3. The CDR3 loop spans 16 amino acids. The CDR3 reads CASSLGTGGDNQPQHF. CDR3 bases: TGTGCCAGCAGTTTAGGGACAGGGGGGGACAATCAGCCCCAGCATTTT.

This sequence joins TRBV4-3 and TRBJ2-7; TRBD1 or TRBD2 may be the D gene (5 bases each). The CDR3 is 15 amino acids. V lost 1 base to trimming and J lost 3 bases, with 13 bases between them. Germline V gene sequence: CDR1 LGHNA, CDR2 YSLEER. CDR3 protein: CASSQAPGPIYEQYF. For the CDR3, the DNA is TGCGCCAGCAGCCAAGCTCCGGGGCCGATCTACGAGCAGTACTTC.

This rearrangement joins TRBV27 to TRBJ2-7; the D gene is possibly TRBD1 (6 bases). The germline CDR1 and CDR2 sequences are MNHEY and SMNVEV (reference sequence). V gave up 5 bases and J gave up 4 bases, with 18 bases separating them. The CDR3 has 15 residues. CDR3 loop: CASSKNRVAPYEQYF. In DNA, the CDR3 is TGTGCCAGCAGTAAAAACAGGGTTGCCCCATACGAGCAGTACTTC.

The chain combines TRBV28 with TRBJ2-7; no firm D call. Germline values: CDR1 MDHEN, CDR2 SYDVKM. The CDR3 covers 17 residues. V was trimmed by 0 bases and J by 6 bases, leaving 21 bases between them. The CDR3 sequence is CASSLWTLGPDPSEQYF. DNA of the CDR3: TGTGCCAGCAGTTTATGGACTCTTGGCCCGGACCCGTCCGAGCAGTACTTC.

This clonotype was detected only a few times. The genes are TRBV3-1 and TRBJ1-3; D not resolved. V was cut by 6 bases and J by 0 bases, with 21 bases left in between. The CDR3 totals 18 residues. Germline values: CDR1 LGHDT, CDR2 YNNKEL (reference sequence). CDR3 coding DNA: TGTGCCAGCAGACCCGACGGAAGGACGGTCAGCTCTGGAAACACCATATATTTT. This encodes CASRPDGRTVSSGNTIYF.

The sample holds many counts of this clonotype. The chain carries TRBV6-2 or TRBV6-3 and TRBJ2-3; 14 positions match TRBD2. Germline loops: CDR1 MNHEY, CDR2 SVGEGT. The V and J ends lost 4 bases and 6 bases, in that order; junction bases with no gene match: 6. CDR3 size: 16 residues. CDR3 DNA sequence: TGTGCCAGCAGTTCAGGACTAGCGGGGGGATCGGATACGCAGTATTTT. This translates into CASSSGLAGGSDTQYF.

The chain joins TRBV6-2 or TRBV6-3 to TRBJ2-1, with 9 bases identical to TRBD2. The junction had 3 bases not matched to a gene; V was cut back by 2 bases and J by 10 bases. The CDR3 has 13 amino acids. The germline CDR1 and CDR2 sequences are MNHEY and SVGEGT. DNA of the CDR3: TGTGCCAGCAGTTACGTTCTAGCGGGAGAGCAGTTCTTC. Translated, it gives CASSYVLAGEQFF.